The sequence of this TCR beta chain was determined in a study of T cell repertoires in cytomegalovirus infection. About the research overall: The public TCR beta signatures pointed to both CMV infection and matching HLA type.

This clonotype was seen many times. TCRdb independently ran MiXCR on the reads; one entry per CDR3 protein. The sample consists of some 150,000 distinct CDR3 sequences, 6.5% of them appearing once. Looked up from germline, CDR1 is SGHTA and CDR2 is FQGTGA. V lost 5 bases, J lost 9 bases, and 10 bases stayed unmatched. The CDR3 loop spans 15 amino acids. The receptor was isolated from a human donor in good health (CMV status not recorded). Some clones in this sample may be carry-over from other donors' samples. The sample was PBMCs. The chain couples TRBV7-3 to TRBJ2-3; 11 bases align to TRBD2. The CDR3 loop reads CASSPLAGAIGTQYF. The CDR3, as DNA: TGTGCCAGCAGCCCACTAGCGGGGGCTATCGGGACGCAGTATTTT.